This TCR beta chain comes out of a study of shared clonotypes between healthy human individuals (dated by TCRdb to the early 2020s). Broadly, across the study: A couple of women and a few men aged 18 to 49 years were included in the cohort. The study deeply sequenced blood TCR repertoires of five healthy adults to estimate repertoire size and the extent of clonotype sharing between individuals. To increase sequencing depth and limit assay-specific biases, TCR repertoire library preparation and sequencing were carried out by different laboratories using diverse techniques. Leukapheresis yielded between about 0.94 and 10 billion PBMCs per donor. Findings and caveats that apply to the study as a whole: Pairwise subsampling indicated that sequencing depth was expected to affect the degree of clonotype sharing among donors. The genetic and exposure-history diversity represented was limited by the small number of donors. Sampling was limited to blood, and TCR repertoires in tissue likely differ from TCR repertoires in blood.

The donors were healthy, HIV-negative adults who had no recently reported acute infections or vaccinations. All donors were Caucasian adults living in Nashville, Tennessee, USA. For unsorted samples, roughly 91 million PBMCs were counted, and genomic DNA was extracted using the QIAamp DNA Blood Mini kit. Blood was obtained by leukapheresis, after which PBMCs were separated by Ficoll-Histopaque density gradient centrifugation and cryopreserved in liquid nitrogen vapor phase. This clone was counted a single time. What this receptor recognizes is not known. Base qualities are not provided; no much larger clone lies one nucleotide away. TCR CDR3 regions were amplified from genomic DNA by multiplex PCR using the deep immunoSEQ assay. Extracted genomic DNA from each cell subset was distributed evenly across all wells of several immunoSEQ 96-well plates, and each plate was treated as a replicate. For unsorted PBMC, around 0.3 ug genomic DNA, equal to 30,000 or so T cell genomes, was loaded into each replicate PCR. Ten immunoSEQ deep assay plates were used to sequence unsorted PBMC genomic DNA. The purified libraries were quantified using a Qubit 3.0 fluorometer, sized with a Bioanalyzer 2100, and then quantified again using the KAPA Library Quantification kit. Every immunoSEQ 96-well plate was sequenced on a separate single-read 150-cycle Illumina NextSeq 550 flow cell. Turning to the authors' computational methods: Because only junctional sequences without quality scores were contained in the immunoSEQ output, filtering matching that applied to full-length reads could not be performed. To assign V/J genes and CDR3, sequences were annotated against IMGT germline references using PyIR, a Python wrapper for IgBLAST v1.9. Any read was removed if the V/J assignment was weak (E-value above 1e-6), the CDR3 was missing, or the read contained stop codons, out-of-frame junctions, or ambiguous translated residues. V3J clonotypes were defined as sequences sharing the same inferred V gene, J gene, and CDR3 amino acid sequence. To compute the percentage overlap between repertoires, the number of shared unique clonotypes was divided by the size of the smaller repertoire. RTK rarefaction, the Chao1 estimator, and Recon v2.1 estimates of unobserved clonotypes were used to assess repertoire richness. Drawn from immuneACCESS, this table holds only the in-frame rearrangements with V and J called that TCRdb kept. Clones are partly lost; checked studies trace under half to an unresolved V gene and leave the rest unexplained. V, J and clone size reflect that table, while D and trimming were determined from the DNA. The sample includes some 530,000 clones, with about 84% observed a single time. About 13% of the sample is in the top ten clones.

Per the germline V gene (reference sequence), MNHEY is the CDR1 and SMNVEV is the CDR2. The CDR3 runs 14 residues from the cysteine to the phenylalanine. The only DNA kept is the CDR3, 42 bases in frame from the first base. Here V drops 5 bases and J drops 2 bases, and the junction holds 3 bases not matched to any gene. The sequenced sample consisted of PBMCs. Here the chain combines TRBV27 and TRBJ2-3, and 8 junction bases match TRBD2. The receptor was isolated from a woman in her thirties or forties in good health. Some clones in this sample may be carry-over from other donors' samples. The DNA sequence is TGTGCCAGCAGTCCGGGACTAGTCACAGATACGCAGTATTTT. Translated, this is CASSPGLVTDTQYF.